This TCR beta chain derives from a study of blood T cell repertoires in COVID-19. Turning to the study itself: Spain, Italy and the United States supplied samples that represented acute and convalescent COVID-19. Nucleic acid was either cDNA or gDNA, and it came from T cells, B-cell-depleted T cells, or PBMCs.

Trimming shortened V by 0 bases and J by 4 bases, and 10 bases separated the two germline ends. The CDR3 contains 14 residues. Germline lookup yields CDR1 SGHRS and CDR2 YFSETQ. Per the original methods: Estimates of nucleated cell counts were drawn from the amplification of reference gene primers. Libraries were prepared by immunoSEQ multiplex PCR; TCRdb keeps only in-frame clonotypes and omits some of them. V and J calls and clone size are as listed in that table; D and trimming were resolved from the DNA. The profile shows some 270,000 clones, 70% to 90% of them singletons. The TCR was taken from a woman aged 70-85 years with acute or convalescent COVID-19. The sequenced sample consisted of peripheral blood. V is TRBV5-1 and J is TRBJ1-2; possibly TRBD1 for D (5 bases). DNA for the CDR3: TGCGCCAGCAGCTTGGACAGGCCCCGCTATGGCTACACCTTC. The encoded protein is CASSLDRPRYGYTF. The variable domain in full, with the rest retrieved from reference TRBV5-1 and TRBJ1-2, is KAGVTQTPRYLIKTRGQQVTLSCSPISGHRSVSWYQQTPGQGLQFLFEYFSETQRNKGNFPGRFSGRQFSNSRSEMNVSTLELGDSALYLCASSLDRPRYGYTFGSGTRLTVV.